These 2 T cell receptor beta chains originate from one sample sequenced in a study of response to subunit inactivated influenza vaccine. A single record per CDR3 protein comes from TCRdb applying MiXCR to the RT-PCR reads. In the table there are 750,000 to 850,000 distinct CDR3 sequences, approximately 17% of which are singletons. The source was PBMCs from blood, collected 5 to 6 days after vaccination. Receptors originate from a middle-aged man who received an inactivated influenza vaccine.

The chain couples TRBV6-8 to TRBJ2-7, with no clear D. Trimming took 6 bases from V and 3 from J, leaving 12 bases between them. Germline V gene sequence: CDR1 MNHGY, CDR2 SAAAGT. The CDR3 covers 13 residues. CDR3 bases: TGTGCCAGCAGCACTATACCCAGCTACGAGCAGTACTTC. It codes for CASSTIPSYEQYF.

J is TRBJ2-1 and V is TRBV5-5, with 9 positions matching TRBD2. The CDR3 contains 15 residues. V trimming: 1 base; J trimming: 4 bases; junction bases outside the gene matches: 3. The germline V gene has CDR1 SGHKS and CDR2 YYEKEE (reference sequence). CDR3 sequence: CASSLWLAGYNEQFF. The CDR3 nucleotides read TGTGCCAGCAGCTTGTGGCTAGCGGGGTACAATGAGCAGTTCTTC.